These T cell receptor beta chains were read from a single sample in a study of blood T cell repertoires in COVID-19. This table comes from immunoSEQ multiplex PCR, and its TCRdb copy is limited to in-frame clones, with some not included. The sample records some 120,000 clones, approximately 82% being singletons. The sample was peripheral blood. These receptors were taken from a man between 70 and 80 years old with active or convalescent COVID-19. CDR3s include the opening cysteine and the closing phenylalanine or tryptophan. The D gene is left open where the match is weak. Clone size is not always given. Where it is, it says once, few, many or a class for expanded clones.

>.|.|TRBV10-3|TRBJ2-1
TGTGCCATCAGTGGCCTAGCTGCCTCCTACAATGAGCAGTTCTTC
CAISGLAASYNEQFF
>.|TRBD2|TRBV6-5|TRBJ2-7
TGTGCCAGCAGTTACTTTGCTAGCGGGGGAGCCTACGAGCAGTACTTC
CASSYFASGGAYEQYF
>.|.|TRBV2|TRBJ2-3
TGTGCCAGCAGTGGAGACACCCTCCCAGATACGCAGTATTTT
CASSGDTLPDTQYF
>.|TRBD1|TRBV28|TRBJ2-3
TGTGCCAGCAGTTTCGCAGAACTTGGACAGGGTGTCGATTTT
CASSFAELGQGVDF
>.|.|TRBV6-5|TRBJ1-5
TGTGCCAGCAGTTACTCGACGGGGAATCAGCCCCAGCATTTT
CASSYSTGNQPQHF
>.|.|TRBV7-2|TRBJ2-3
TGTGCCAGCAGCTTTCGGGACTCTCACACAGATACGCAGTATTTT
CASSFRDSHTDTQYF
>once|TRBD1|TRBV5-1|TRBJ1-4
TGCGCCAGCAGCCCGGACAGGGTGGATGAAAAACTGTTTTTT
CASSPDRVDEKLFF
>.|TRBD2|TRBV10-3|TRBJ2-1
TGTGCCACCCTGCCGGGGGGGCGGTTCTATGAGCAGTTCTTC
CATLPGGRFYEQFF
>.|.|TRBV4-1|TRBJ2-7
TGCGCCAGCAGCCAAGATGCGGGACTCGTGGGGGAGCAGTACTTC
CASSQDAGLVGEQYF
>.|TRBD2|TRBV3-1/TRBV3-2|TRBJ2-7
TGTGCCAGCAGCCAATCGAGCGGGAGCCTCGAGCAGTACTTC
CASSQSSGSLEQYF
>.|.|TRBV11-2|TRBJ1-2
TGTGCCAGCAGTCTCTCGGAGGATTACTATGGCTACACCTTC
CASSLSEDYYGYTF
>.|.|TRBV4-2|TRBJ2-7
TGTGCCAGCAGCCAAGAAGTAGCGGCAACCTACGAGCAGTACTTC
CASSQEVAATYEQYF
>.|TRBD2|TRBV5-1|TRBJ2-2
TGCGCCAGCACTATGCTAGCGGAGAACACCGGGGAGCTGTTTTTT
CASTMLAENTGELFF
>.|TRBD1|TRBV2|TRBJ1-1
TGTGCCAGCGGCTCCGGGACAGGGGGCAGGACTGAAGCTTTCTTT
CASGSGTGGRTEAFF
>.|.|TRBV7-9|TRBJ1-6
TGTGCCAGCAGCTCTCAGGGGACTAACTCACCCCTCCACTTT
CASSSQGTNSPLHF
>.|TRBD2|TRBV28|TRBJ2-5
TGTGCCAGCAGTTTAGGCGGGAGGCGCCCTGGAGGGACCCAGTACTTC
CASSLGGRRPGGTQYF
>.|.|TRBV19|TRBJ1-3
TGTGCCAGTAGTATAGAGATAGGAGTGACTGGAAACACCATATATTTT
CASSIEIGVTGNTIYF
>.|.|TRBV9|TRBJ2-5
TGTGCCAGCAGCCTCCAAGGGGGGGGCTCGGGAGAGACCCAGTACTTC
CASSLQGGGSGETQYF
>few|.|TRBV3-1/TRBV3-2|TRBJ1-2
TGTGCCAGCAGCCAAGTTTTGGCAGGGAATGGCTACACCTTC
CASSQVLAGNGYTF
>once|.|TRBV7-9|TRBJ1-1
TGTGCCAGCAGCTTATCAGGGGCCGCTGAAGCTTTCTTT
CASSLSGAAEAFF
>.|.|TRBV10-2|TRBJ1-5
TGCGCCAGCAGACCACTTAGGACAGACTATAGCAATCAGCCCCAGCATTTT
CASRPLRTDYSNQPQHF
>.|TRBD2|TRBV7-2|TRBJ2-5
TGTGCCAGCAGCTCCGGGGGAGGGCAAACAGAGACCCAGTACTTC
CASSSGGGQTETQYF
>.|.|TRBV3-1/TRBV3-2|TRBJ1-2
TGTGCCAGCAGCCAAGATCTGGCGGGGCTGAGAAACTATGGCTACACCTTC
CASSQDLAGLRNYGYTF
>.|.|TRBV19|TRBJ2-1
TGTGCCAGTAGTTTGCAGGGGGGTCACAATGAGCAGTTCTTC
CASSLQGGHNEQFF
>.|.|TRBV4-1|TRBJ1-5
TGCGCCAGCAGCCAAGAAATCCTGTATAGCAATCAGCCCCAGCATTTT
CASSQEILYSNQPQHF
>.|.|TRBV3-1/TRBV3-2|TRBJ2-1
TGTGCCAGCAGCCAAGGGGTCCGTGGCGGGGCCCTAGATGAGCAGTTCTTC
CASSQGVRGGALDEQFF
>.|TRBD1|TRBV19|TRBJ1-4
TGTGCCAGTAGGGACAGGGCAACTAATGAAAAACTGTTTTTT
CASRDRATNEKLFF
>.|.|TRBV6-4|TRBJ1-5
TGTGCCAGCAGTGACGCGGGCGGGGCTGGGGCCAGTAATTATAGCAATCAGCCCCAGCATTTT
CASSDAGGAGASNYSNQPQHF
>.|TRBD2|TRBV5-8|TRBJ2-7
TGTGCCAGCAGCCCACTAGCGGGATCGACCTACGAGCAGTACTTC
CASSPLAGSTYEQYF
>.|TRBD2|TRBV29-1|TRBJ2-7
TGCAGCGTTCTGACTAGCGGGAGCACCTACGAGCAGTACTTC
CSVLTSGSTYEQYF
>few|TRBD1|TRBV19|TRBJ1-4
TGTGCCAGTAGTATCCGACAGGGGGGCGAAAAACTGTTTTTT
CASSIRQGGEKLFF
>few|TRBD1|TRBV28|TRBJ1-3
TGTGCCAGCAGTCGACAGGGGCGCTCTGGAAACACCATATATTTT
CASSRQGRSGNTIYF
>.|.|TRBV7-9|TRBJ1-1
TGTGCCAGCAGCTTACAGGGCGTGAACACTGAAGCTTTCTTT
CASSLQGVNTEAFF
>.|.|TRBV7-9|TRBJ1-2
TGTGCCAGCAGCCTGGGGGGGTGGCAAGGAGGCTACACCTTC
CASSLGGWQGGYTF
>few|TRBD1|TRBV11-3|TRBJ2-7
TGTGCCAGCAGCCTGGGACAGGGAACCTACGAGCAGTACTTC
CASSLGQGTYEQYF
>.|.|TRBV5-5|TRBJ1-1
TGTGCCAGCAGCTTTCGGGAGGGAAGGGGAGCTGAAGCTTTCTTT
CASSFREGRGAEAFF
>.|TRBD1|TRBV29-1|TRBJ1-2
TGCAGCGTTGCCCCGCAGGGGGACTATGGCTACACCTTC
CSVAPQGDYGYTF
>.|TRBD2|TRBV4-3|TRBJ2-2
TGCGCCAGCAGCCAAGTGCTAGCGGGAACCGGGGAGCTGTTTTTT
CASSQVLAGTGELFF
>.|TRBD1|TRBV13|TRBJ2-4
TGTGCCAGCAGCTCCAGGGACAGGGTCAGCATTCAGTACTTC
CASSSRDRVSIQYF
>.|TRBD1|TRBV10-3|TRBJ1-3
TGTGCCATCAGTAGGGACAGCACTGGAAACACCATATATTTT
CAISRDSTGNTIYF
>.|TRBD1|TRBV19|TRBJ1-5
TGTGCCAGTAGTACTACACTACGGACAGGGTCCTTCGGGCAGCCCCAGCATTTT
CASSTTLRTGSFGQPQHF
>.|.|TRBV6-5|TRBJ1-1
TGTGCCAGCAGCGACGGAGGAATGAACACTGAAGCTTTCTTT
CASSDGGMNTEAFF
>.|TRBD1|TRBV28|TRBJ1-5
TGTGCCAGCAGTTTGGGACAGGGGGGGGGAGGTCAGCCCCAGCATTTT
CASSLGQGGGGQPQHF
>.|.|TRBV4-1|TRBJ2-7
TGCGCCAGCAGGCCTAGCGATTCCTCCTCCTACGAGCAGTACTTC
CASRPSDSSSYEQYF
>.|TRBD1|TRBV6-6|TRBJ1-2
TGTGCCAACGGACCGGGACAGGGGTTTGGCTACACCTTC
CANGPGQGFGYTF
>.|TRBD1|TRBV14|TRBJ2-3
TGTGCCAGCAGCCCCGGGACAGAGTTTGGAGATACGCAGTATTTT
CASSPGTEFGDTQYF
>.|.|TRBV7-9|TRBJ1-4
TGTGCCAGCAGCTCGGTGATGAGTCGAGAAAAACTGTTTTTT
CASSSVMSREKLFF
>.|.|TRBV3-1/TRBV3-2|TRBJ2-3
TGTGCCAGCAGCCAGCGCGGCAGCCTTTCAGATACGCAGTATTTT
CASSQRGSLSDTQYF
>.|.|TRBV4-1|TRBJ2-7
TGCGCCAGCAGCCAAGGTACCTTCGGAGGGAGGAACTACGAGCAGTACTTC
CASSQGTFGGRNYEQYF